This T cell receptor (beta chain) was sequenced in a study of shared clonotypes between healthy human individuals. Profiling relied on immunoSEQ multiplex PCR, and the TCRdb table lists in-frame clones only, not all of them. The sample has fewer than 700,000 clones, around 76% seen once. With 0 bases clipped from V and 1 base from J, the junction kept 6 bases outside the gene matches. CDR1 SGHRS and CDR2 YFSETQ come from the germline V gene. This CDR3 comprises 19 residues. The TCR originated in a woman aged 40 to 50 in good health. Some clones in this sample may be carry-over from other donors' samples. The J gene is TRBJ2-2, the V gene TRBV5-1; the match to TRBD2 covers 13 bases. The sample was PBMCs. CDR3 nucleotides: TGCGCCAGCAGCTTGGCCGGGACTAGCGGGATTCGGAACACCGGGGAGCTGTTTTTT. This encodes CASSLAGTSGIRNTGELFF.